The next 12 T cell receptor beta chains were all read from a single sample in a study of beta chain features in type 1 diabetes. For these TCRs, the target antigens are not known. Overall study results and limits: For Type 1 diabetes patients, all four CD4+ subsets carried TCRB CDR3s that were moderately but significantly shorter.

The entirety of the isolated RNA underwent reverse transcription, so expressed TCRB transcripts were sequenced. The method was immunoSEQ multiplex PCR; TCRdb's version includes in-frame clones alone and lacks a portion of them. The table shows 500,000 to 850,000 clones, with around 15% occurring only once. Sequencing was done on a sample of naive CD4+ T cells from blood. The receptors stem from a man younger than 35 with type 1 diabetes.

Only a few counts were recorded for this clone. The rearrangement links TRBV4-3 to TRBJ1-2; 8 nucleotides agree with TRBD1. Trimming at V came to 3 bases and at J to 5 bases, leaving 5 bases not matched to a gene. The CDR3 contains 14 residues. The germline V gene encodes CDR1 LGHNA and CDR2 YSLEER. CDR3 nucleotides: TGCGCCAGCAGCCAGCGAACAGGGGGTTATGGCTACACCTTC. This encodes CASSQRTGGYGYTF.

The table lists this clone with a few counts. The genes are TRBV7-9 and TRBJ1-4; possible D gene TRBD1, 5 bases. The germline CDR1 and CDR2 sequences are SEHNR and FQNEAQ (reference sequence). Trimming took 5 bases from V and 6 from J, leaving 16 bases between them. The CDR3 is 15 residues long. DNA of the CDR3: TGTGCCAGCAGCCTATCAGGGTCTGGCGATGAAAAACTGTTTTTT. Translated: CASSLSGSGDEKLFF.

Remarks on this clone: Other DNA sequences in this specimen translate into the identical CDR3. The rearrangement joins TRBV19 to TRBJ2-7, with D perhaps assigned TRBD1 or TRBD2 (5 bases each). The ends were cut back, 5 bases at V and 0 bases at J, with 5 bases in the middle. Germline V CDR1 and CDR2: LNHDA, SQIVND (reference sequence). This CDR3 region has 12 residues. DNA for the CDR3: TGTGCCAGTAGTGGGGGCTCCTACGAGCAGTACTTC. Translating gives CASSGGSYEQYF.

This clone was recorded a few times. This rearrangement joins TRBV7-9 to TRBJ1-1; the match to TRBD1 covers 8 bases. The V gene's germline CDR1 is SEHNR and CDR2 FQNEAQ (reference sequence). There are 14 residues in the CDR3. V gave up 5 bases and J gave up 4 bases; unmatched junction bases: 6. This chain's CDR3 is CASSLQGGVTEAFF. CDR3 nucleotides: TGTGCCAGCAGCCTACAGGGGGGCGTCACTGAAGCTTTCTTT.

The CDR3 DNA reads TGTGCCAGCAGCGTAGCAGGGCCCCAAACCACAGATACGCAGTATTTT. Protein: CASSVAGPQTTDTQYF. This chain connects TRBV9 to TRBJ2-3; tentatively, D is TRBD1 (5 bases). CDR1 and CDR2 from the germline V gene are SGDLS and YYNGEE. Trimming shortened V by 0 bases and J by 2 bases, and 13 bases separated the two germline ends. The CDR3 runs 16 residues.

In this sample, this clone turned up a few times. The J gene is TRBJ2-4, the V gene TRBV30; possibly TRBD1 for D (6 bases). The germline gives CDR1 GTSNPN, CDR2 SVGIG (reference sequence). The germline V and J ends were trimmed by 2 bases and 11 bases, with 13 bases remaining between them. The CDR3 totals 12 residues. CDR3 nucleotide sequence: TGTGCCTGGAGTCAGGGGCCGAGCTTTCAGTACTTC. Translation: CAWSQGPSFQYF.

The chain uses TRBV4-1 and TRBJ2-5; TRBD2 matches 10 bases. J gave up 5 bases and V 4 bases, and 4 bases lay outside the gene matches. CDR3 length: 14 amino acids. Germline V lookup: CDR1 MGHRA, CDR2 YSYEKL. CDR3 loop: CASSLRLAGETQYF. DNA of the CDR3: TGCGCCAGCAGCCTCCGACTAGCGGGCGAGACCCAGTACTTC.

V is TRBV4-1 and J is TRBJ1-2; D is ambiguous. The germline V gene encodes CDR1 MGHRA and CDR2 YSYEKL. Trimming shortened V by 4 bases and J by 4 bases, and 19 bases separated the two germline ends. The CDR3 sequence is 16 residues long. For the CDR3, the DNA is TGCGCCAGCAGCCCACACACCGCTCGGGTTTTCTATGGCTACACCTTC. This sequence encodes CASSPHTARVFYGYTF.

The chain is built from TRBV28 and TRBJ2-3; possibly TRBD2 for D (6 bases). The V end was cut by 4 bases, the J end by 1 base, with 15 bases between. Germline V gene data show CDR1 as MDHEN and CDR2 as SYDVKM. This CDR3 spans 16 amino acids. The CDR3 loop reads CASSSPSWGGTDTQYF. In DNA form, the CDR3 reads TGTGCCAGCAGTTCCCCGTCGTGGGGGGGCACAGATACGCAGTATTTT.

About this clone: The identical CDR3 is also encoded by other nucleotide sequences in the sample. CDR3 region: CASSPGQGSTEAFF. CDR3 coding DNA: TGTGCCAGCAGTCCAGGACAGGGGTCCACTGAAGCTTTCTTT. The V call is TRBV25-1, the J call TRBJ1-1; 9 bases fit TRBD1. The ends lost 5 bases at V and 4 bases at J; junction bases unmatched: 5. Germline V CDR1 and CDR2: MGHDK, SYGVNS. This CDR3 has 14 amino acids.

This clone was counted between two and nine times. The chain combines TRBV7-9 with TRBJ2-3, with D possibly being TRBD1 (5 bases). V was pared by 4 bases and J by 0 bases, with 8 bases between. CDR1 and CDR2 (germline): SEHNR, FQNEAQ (reference sequence). The CDR3 has 14 residues. CDR3 protein: CASSYRSSTDTQYF. The CDR3 nucleotides read TGTGCCAGCAGCTACAGGTCTAGCACAGATACGCAGTATTTT.

The genes are TRBV25-1 and TRBJ2-3; maybe TRBD2 (7 bases). The V end lost 6 bases, the J end lost 4 bases, and 20 bases lay between the germline ends. The germline V gene encodes CDR1 MGHDK and CDR2 SYGVNS. CDR3 length equals 16 residues. The CDR3 protein is CASSLIGGAWADTQYF. In DNA, the CDR3 is TGTGCCAGCAGCCTGATAGGGGGGGCTTGGGCAGATACGCAGTATTTT.